Reported below is one T cell receptor (beta chain). This specimen belongs to a study of cytomegalovirus exposure and HLA in healthy donors. Primers included in the PCR were 60 Vbeta and 13 Jbeta primers. Clones were read by immunoSEQ multiplex PCR, and TCRdb kept only the in-frame ones, dropping some. This sample has roughly 220,000 clones, with 65% to 80% found just once. This sequence originates from a man aged 50 to 59 in good health and CMV-seronegative. Sequenced material: PBMCs.

The CDR3 DNA reads TGTGCCAGCAGTTACTCGACAGGTCCGAACACTGAAGCTTTCTTT. Protein: CASSYSTGPNTEAFF. This chain uses TRBV6-5 with TRBJ1-1; TRBD1 is a possible D gene (6 bases). The CDR3 loop spans 15 amino acids. V lost 0 bases to trimming and J lost 1 base, with 9 bases between them. From germline, CDR1 is MNHEY and CDR2 SVGAGI.